This TCR beta chain comes out of a study of naive and memory T cell subsets. This clonotype was counted only a few times. Its antigen is not identified. Points from the study as a whole: A few larger clonotypes appeared in naive repertoires, especially CD8, possibly memory cells re-expressing CD45RA.

CDR3 size: 14 residues. Germline CDR1 is MGHRA and CDR2 is YSYEKL. V lost 1 base to trimming and J lost 1 base, with 7 bases between them. The beta constant-region primer was an equimolar mix of two oligonucleotides covering TRBC1 and TRBC2. Four rounds of PCR amplified the ligated cDNA using nested alpha and beta constant-region primers plus SP2. In TCRdb, the UMI-ligation and nested PCR reads were re-called with MiXCR into one record per CDR3 protein. In the table there are under 150,000 distinct CDR3 sequences, 15% to 25% of which are singletons. This chain joins TRBV4-1 and TRBJ1-1; D not resolved. The receptor was derived from a human donor in good health. Sequencing used naive CD8+ T cells from blood. CDR3 sequence reads: CASSQVSANTEAFF. The CDR3 nucleotides are TGCGCCAGCAGCCAAGTATCCGCGAACACTGAAGCTTTCTTT.